The 23 T cell receptor beta chains reported below all come from one sample, sequenced in a study of blood T cell repertoires in COVID-19. The data were produced by immunoSEQ multiplex PCR, yet TCRdb's version contains in-frame clones alone and is incomplete. The table has approximately 140,000 clones, about 86% seen once; the top ten hold 2% to 2.5%. The sample consisted of PBMCs or T cells enriched from blood (not recorded which). The receptors stem from a man aged 35 to 55 with acute COVID-19.

The rearrangement uses TRBV18 and TRBJ2-5, with 9 bases lining up with TRBD1. CDR3 size: 15 residues. Losses at the gene ends were 0 bases for V and 5 bases for J; bases not matched to a gene: 4. Germline V gives CDR1 KGHSH, CDR2 LQKENI. The CDR3 sequence is CASSPPGQGYETQYF. The CDR3 bases are TGTGCCAGCTCACCACCGGGACAGGGTTATGAGACCCAGTACTTC.

V and J are TRBV19 and TRBJ1-2, with D possibly being TRBD1 (5 bases). The germline V gene encodes CDR1 LNHDA and CDR2 SQIVND (reference sequence). The CDR3 has 14 residues. Deletions cut 7 bases from V and 6 bases from J, with 18 bases between. CDR3: CASTHPGFLDGYTF. The CDR3 nucleotides read TGTGCCAGTACCCACCCAGGGTTTCTCGATGGCTACACCTTC.

This clone came up a few times. The identical CDR3 is also encoded by other nucleotide sequences in the sample. The rearrangement uses TRBV5-1 and TRBJ2-1; D is possibly TRBD1 (6 bases). Germline-derived CDR1 and CDR2 are SGHRS and YFSETQ. Trimming took off 0 bases at V and 0 bases at J, with 7 bases between the two ends. This CDR3 spans 15 amino acids. The CDR3 region is CASSLGTASYNEQFF. The DNA of the CDR3 is TGCGCCAGCAGCTTGGGGACAGCCTCCTACAATGAGCAGTTCTTC.

This chain uses TRBV5-6 with TRBJ1-1, with TRBD1 as a possible D gene (5 bases). The CDR3 sequence is 15 residues long. V was clipped by 4 bases and J by 1 base, with 14 bases between them. CDR1 SGHDT and CDR2 YYEEEE come from the germline V gene. CDR3 residues: CASSVGPGTNTEAFF. The CDR3 DNA is TGTGCCAGCAGCGTGGGGCCAGGTACGAACACTGAAGCTTTCTTT.

The chain uses TRBV15 and TRBJ2-3; D not resolved. The length of the CDR3 is 15 residues. Trimming shortened V by 0 bases and J by 8 bases, and 15 bases separated the two germline ends. Per the germline V gene, CDR1 is LNHNV and CDR2 is YYDKDF (reference sequence). CDR3 DNA sequence: TGTGCCACCAGCAGAGATAAGGAATTTGGAGTTACGCAGTATTTT. It codes for CATSRDKEFGVTQYF.

The chain joins TRBV28 to TRBJ2-7; TRBD1 is a possible D gene (5 bases). V lost 7 bases and J lost 5, with 15 bases in between. The CDR3 extends over 13 amino acids. Looked up from germline, CDR1 is MDHEN and CDR2 is SYDVKM. CDR3 in DNA: TGTGCCAGCAAGGCAGGGTATACTAACGAGCAGTACTTC. Protein sequence: CASKAGYTNEQYF.

The rearrangement uses TRBV6-5 and TRBJ1-3; the match to TRBD1 covers 7 bases. The germline CDR1 and CDR2 sequences are MNHEY and SVGAGI. Trimming cost V 0 bases and J 2 bases; bases outside gene matches: 1. The CDR3 loop spans 15 amino acids. The CDR3 here is CASSYSGGTGNTIYF. The DNA of the CDR3 is TGTGCCAGCAGTTACTCAGGGGGCACTGGAAACACCATATATTTT.

The V and J genes are TRBV25-1 and TRBJ1-1; tentatively, D is TRBD1 (6 bases). Germline-derived CDR1 and CDR2 are MGHDK and SYGVNS. Trimming took off 5 bases at V and 10 bases at J, with 14 bases between the two ends. The CDR3 totals 12 residues. CDR3 coding DNA: TGTGCCAGCAGTCCTATAGGGGGGGTAGCTTTCTTT. Protein: CASSPIGGVAFF.

With regard to this clone: The junction departs from the called germline gene at one end, perhaps through a read error. This chain connects TRBV6-5 to TRBJ2-7; TRBD1 is a possible D gene (6 bases). CDR1 and CDR2 (germline): MNHEY, SVGAGI. The CDR3 length is 14 residues. For the CDR3, the DNA is TGTGCCAGCAGTTTTGTGCACGATCCGGGACAACCAAACTTC. Translated: CASSFVHDPGQPNF.

The J gene is TRBJ2-1, the V gene TRBV3-1 (or the pseudogene TRBV3-2), with D uncertain. Germline CDR1 and CDR2: LGHDT and YNNKEL (reference sequence). The length of the CDR3 is 15 residues. The ends were cut back, 4 bases at V and 0 bases at J, with 10 bases in the middle. This chain's CDR3 is CASSPQTTSYNEQFF. The DNA of the CDR3 is TGTGCCAGCAGCCCACAAACCACCTCCTACAATGAGCAGTTCTTC.

This clone was counted a single time. The V gene is TRBV4-2, the J gene TRBJ2-3; 12 bases align to TRBD2. Germline V gives CDR1 LGHNA, CDR2 YNFKEQ. The CDR3 runs to 15 residues. The ends lost 4 bases at V and 2 bases at J; junction bases unmatched: 1. The CDR3 nucleotides are TGTGCCAGCAGCCCTAGCGGGGGGGCCACAGATACGCAGTATTTT. Its protein product is CASSPSGGATDTQYF.

The chain recombines TRBV5-4 with TRBJ1-1, with D perhaps TRBD1 (6 bases). The germline V gene encodes CDR1 SGHNT and CDR2 YYREEE (reference sequence). The length of the CDR3 is 14 residues. The V gene lost 5 bases and the J gene lost 4 bases, with 15 bases spanning the gap. CDR3 bases: TGTGCCAGCAGGGTTAACAGGGAAGCCACTGAAGCTTTCTTT. It translates to CASRVNREATEAFF.

This chain joins TRBV6-5 and TRBJ2-3; tentatively, D is TRBD2 (7 bases). Between the trimmed V and J ends, which lost 2 bases and 2 bases, there was a span of 11 bases. This CDR3 has 15 amino acids. Germline values: CDR1 MNHEY, CDR2 SVGAGI. CDR3 DNA: TGTGCCAGCAGTTACGGGGGGGGCAACACAGATACGCAGTATTTT. Its protein product is CASSYGGGNTDTQYF.

This chain connects TRBV30 to TRBJ1-5; tentative D call: TRBD1 (6 bases). The CDR3 loop spans 11 amino acids. Per the germline V gene, CDR1 is GTSNPN and CDR2 is SVGIG (reference sequence). Trimming shortened V by 2 bases and J by 15 bases, and 14 bases separated the two germline ends. CDR3: CAWSNTGRPHF. CDR3 nucleotides: TGTGCCTGGAGTAATACAGGGCGGCCGCATTTT. Using reference TRBV30 and TRBJ1-5 for the parts outside the CDR3, the full variable domain is SQTIHQWPATLVQPVGSPLSLECTVEGTSNPNLYWYRQAAGRGLQLLFYSVGIGQISSEVPQNLSASRPQDRQFILSSKKLLLSDSGFYLCAWSNTGRPHFGDGTRLSIL.

This clone has a handful of counts. The rearrangement links TRBV10-3 to TRBJ1-4, with D maybe TRBD1 (5 bases). The CDR3 is 14 amino acids. The germline V gene has CDR1 ENHRY and CDR2 SYGVKD. The ends were cut back, 9 bases at V and 6 bases at J, with 17 bases in the middle. CDR3 residues: CAIGPGGGDEKLFF. The CDR3 nucleotides read TGTGCCATAGGGCCCGGGGGGGGAGATGAAAAACTGTTTTTT.

The chain employs TRBV2 and TRBJ1-1, with 10 bases fitting TRBD1. V was pared by 6 bases and J by 0 bases, with 1 base of the junction left unmatched. The CDR3 runs to 14 residues. CDR1 SNHLY and CDR2 FYNNEI come from the germline V gene. The DNA of the CDR3 is TGTGCCAGCAGCGACAGGGGGCTGAACACTGAAGCTTTCTTT. Protein product: CASSDRGLNTEAFF.

The J gene is TRBJ1-2, the V gene TRBV7-8, with TRBD1 identical over 7 bases. The trim removed 2 bases at V and 4 bases at J, leaving 4 bases unmatched. From germline, CDR1 is SGHVS and CDR2 FQNEAQ. The CDR3 totals 14 residues. DNA of the CDR3: TGTGCCAGCAGCTTACCAGGGGGAAGCTATGGCTACACCTTC. Translation: CASSLPGGSYGYTF.

The chain combines TRBV27 with TRBJ1-1, with TRBD1 identical over 11 bases. The CDR3 spans 14 residues. V was pared by 3 bases and J by 4 bases, with 1 base of the junction left unmatched. Germline V gene data show CDR1 as MNHEY and CDR2 as SMNVEV (reference sequence). Written as DNA, the CDR3 is TGTGCCAGCAGTTTGGGACAGGGGGTCACTGAAGCTTTCTTT. It specifies CASSLGQGVTEAFF.

The rearrangement links TRBV5-1 to TRBJ2-1, with TRBD2 matching over 9 bases. Germline-derived CDR1 and CDR2 are SGHRS and YFSETQ. V shed 1 base and J 8 bases; nucleotides not matched to a gene: 7. The CDR3 is 15 amino acids. CDR3 nucleotides: TGCGCCAGCAGCTTGATGGCGGGGGGGCCTCATGAGCAGTTCTTC. As protein: CASSLMAGGPHEQFF.

The chain couples TRBV6-5 to TRBJ2-3; TRBD1 matches at 11 bases. Trimming at V came to 7 bases and at J to 7 bases, leaving 4 bases not matched to a gene. Per germline, CDR1 MNHEY and CDR2 SVGAGI. This CDR3 region has 13 residues. The CDR3 DNA follows: TGTGCCAGCAAAGGACAGGGGGCGAATACGCAGTATTTT. Translation gives CASKGQGANTQYF.

The chain employs TRBV2 and TRBJ1-4; 7 nucleotides align to TRBD1. With V trimmed by 3 bases and J by 8 bases, 9 bases remained unmatched. CDR1 and CDR2 from the germline V gene are SNHLY and FYNNEI. This CDR3 contains 15 residues. The CDR3 DNA sequence: TGTGCCAGCAGTGAGGAGAGACAGGGAACGGAAAAACTGTTTTTT. Amino acids: CASSEERQGTEKLFF.

The V gene is TRBV6-5, the J gene TRBJ2-7; 9 bases are shared with TRBD2. The CDR3 is 15 residues long. The J segment lost 3 bases and the V segment lost 6 bases, leaving 9 bases of the junction unmatched. Looked up from germline, CDR1 is MNHEY and CDR2 is SVGAGI. The CDR3 DNA follows: TGTGCCAGCAGCTTATACTTAGCGGGGGTCTACGAGCAGTACTTC. It specifies CASSLYLAGVYEQYF.

This chain uses TRBV5-1 with TRBJ2-3; weak D call: TRBD1 (5 bases). Germline CDR1 is SGHRS and CDR2 is YFSETQ. This CDR3 contains 15 residues. Deletions cut 0 bases from V and 4 bases from J, with 12 bases between. The CDR3 DNA sequence: TGCGCCAGCAGCTTGGAGGGGAAGGTCGCAGATACGCAGTATTTT. This translates into CASSLEGKVADTQYF.